This is a list of T cell receptor beta chains from one sample in a study of PD-1 blockade in classical Hodgkin lymphoma. This table comes from immunoSEQ multiplex PCR, and its TCRdb copy is limited to in-frame clones, with some not included. Found here are about 26,000 clones, around 69% of them singletons; the top ten hold roughly 10%. The starting material was peripheral blood mononuclear cells (PBMCs), obtained before the second cycle of nivolumab. The receptors here all came from a human donor with classical Hodgkin lymphoma. Each CDR3 is given with its conserved first and last residue. D genes are given only for firm matches. The listing skips clone size in some rows; elsewhere it reads once, few, many or a size class.

clone_size j_call d_call v_call cdr3_nt cdr3_aa
NA TRBJ1-2 NA TRBV28 TGTGCCAGCAGTTTGTCGCCGGCGGCTAACTATGGCTACACCTTC CASSLSPAANYGYTF
NA TRBJ1-2 NA TRBV9 TGTGCCAGCAGCGTAGATCCCGTTTCCGTCGGGAACGGCTACACCTTC CASSVDPVSVGNGYTF
NA TRBJ1-1 NA TRBV4-1 TGCGCCAGCAGCCAAGAAACGCCGGCACAGGGAGCTGTAAGGGCTTTCTTT CASSQETPAQGAVRAFF
NA TRBJ1-4 NA TRBV13 TGTGCCAGCAGCTCCCCAACAGGAGCAAATGAAAAACTGTTTTTT CASSSPTGANEKLFF
NA TRBJ1-2 TRBD1 TRBV6-1 TGTGCCAGCAGTGAAAAGGGACAGGGGACTGGCTACACCTTC CASSEKGQGTGYTF
NA TRBJ2-3 TRBD2 TRBV11-3 TGTGCCAGCAGCCCCGGGACTAGCGGGGCAGATACGCAGTATTTT CASSPGTSGADTQYF
medium-sized TRBJ1-3 TRBD1 TRBV5-6 TGTGCCAGCAGCCCCGGGACAGGGGGCAGCTCTGGAAACACCATATATTTT CASSPGTGGSSGNTIYF
NA TRBJ2-2 TRBD1 TRBV19 TGTGCCAGTAGTATATATGGGACAGGGTTTTCGAACACCGGGGAGCTGTTTTTT CASSIYGTGFSNTGELFF
few TRBJ1-5 NA TRBV7-2 TGTGCCAGCAGCTTTCACAGGGAGGAGCCCCAGCATTTT CASSFHREEPQHF
few TRBJ1-2 TRBD1 TRBV28 TGTGCCAGCAGTTTCGACAGGGCGGATGGCTACACCTTC CASSFDRADGYTF
NA TRBJ2-1 TRBD2 TRBV19 TGTGCCAGTAGTATAGAGGAGAGAGTAGCGGGAGTGGGTGTCCCCTACAATGAGCAGTTCTTC CASSIEERVAGVGVPYNEQFF
few TRBJ1-1 NA TRBV6-5 TGTGCCAGCAGTTACTCGGGTCTCATGAACACTGAAGCTTTCTTT CASSYSGLMNTEAFF
few TRBJ2-3 NA TRBV12-1 TGTGCCAGCAGCCGGGAAATAAGGACTCCCGGGAGGGGGTACACAGATACGCAGTATTTT CASSREIRTPGRGYTDTQYF
NA TRBJ2-1 NA TRBV6-5 TGTGCCAGCAGTTACTCGAATGTGGAAAATGAGCAGTTCTTC CASSYSNVENEQFF
NA TRBJ2-7 NA TRBV7-6 TGTGCCAGCAGCCCCGACCCCACTCAGGACTACGAGCAGTACTTC CASSPDPTQDYEQYF
medium-sized TRBJ1-5 NA TRBV7-9 TGTGCCAGCAGCTTCCCCGGGAGGGCGTCCCATAAACAGCCCCAGCATTTT CASSFPGRASHKQPQHF
once TRBJ1-5 NA TRBV6-6 TGTGCCAGCAGTTACGGGTCGGGGTGGGATCAGCCCCAGCATTTT CASSYGSGWDQPQHF
NA TRBJ1-5 NA TRBV5-1 TGCGCCAGCAGCTTGGGAAGCAATCAGCCCCAGCATTTT CASSLGSNQPQHF
NA TRBJ2-5 NA TRBV18 TGTGCCAGCTCACCAGGTGTCCAAGAGACCCAGTACTTC CASSPGVQETQYF
NA TRBJ2-1 TRBD1 TRBV5-1 TGCGCCAGCAGCTTGTCCGGGACAGCGCTATACAATGAGCAGTTCTTC CASSLSGTALYNEQFF
NA TRBJ1-2 NA TRBV5-3 TGTGCCAGCAGCTTGGCGATGGAGGTTTATGGCTACACCTTC CASSLAMEVYGYTF
NA TRBJ2-7 NA TRBV7-2 TGTGCCAGCAGCTTAGTCGGGCAGGGAAGGGGATACGAGCAGTACTTC CASSLVGQGRGYEQYF
few TRBJ1-5 NA TRBV30 TGTGCCTGGAGTTTGCAGTATAGCAATCAGCCCCAGCATTTT CAWSLQYSNQPQHF
NA TRBJ1-6 NA TRBV2 TGTGCCAGCAAACCGGCGGGGCTCGGGAGCTCCTATAATTCACCCCTCCACTTT CASKPAGLGSSYNSPLHF
NA TRBJ1-1 NA TRBV4-2 TGTGCCAGCAGCCAAGACAGGGGCGAAGCTTTCTTT CASSQDRGEAFF
NA TRBJ1-2 NA TRBV6-5 TGTGCCAGCAGTGCTGGAGTGTCCTATGGCTACACCTTC CASSAGVSYGYTF
NA TRBJ1-4 NA TRBV6-1 TGTGCCAGCAGTGAAGCCGGCGGGTTGGGGGAAAAACTGTTTTTT CASSEAGGLGEKLFF
NA TRBJ2-1 TRBD2 TRBV19 TGTGCCAGTAGCCCCTTAACCGGGACTAGCCCTAAAAATGAGCAGTTCTTC CASSPLTGTSPKNEQFF
once TRBJ2-1 NA TRBV7-2 TGTGCCAGCAGCTTGTGGTCCTCGGCAAGCTCCTACAATGAGCAGTTCTTC CASSLWSSASSYNEQFF
NA TRBJ1-2 NA TRBV6-5 TGTGCCAGCATGGCCAACTATGGCTACACCTTC CASMANYGYTF
medium-sized TRBJ2-7 NA TRBV7-2 TGTGCCAGCAGCTTATCGGGACGACGCTCCTACGAGCAGTACTTC CASSLSGRRSYEQYF
NA TRBJ2-3 NA TRBV15 TGTGCCACCAGCAGAGGGCTTGGGGGAGATACGCAGTATTTT CATSRGLGGDTQYF